This entry lists 21 T cell receptor beta chains sequenced from one sample in a study of shared T cell receptors in the human thymus. The table came from immunoSEQ multiplex PCR; TCRdb's copy has only in-frame clones and leaves some out. The table lists roughly 560,000 clones, about 80% of them singletons, with roughly 0.013% in the top ten. The data also belong to a second study, concerning human thymus T cells.

Sequences were obtained from thymocytes. The receptors shown here come from a boy under three years old with a congenital heart defect.

The chain uses TRBV4-1 and TRBJ2-1, with TRBD2 as a possible D gene (6 bases). CDR1 and CDR2 from the germline V gene are MGHRA and YSYEKL. The CDR3 totals 17 residues. V was shortened by 1 base and J by 1 base, with 14 bases between the two germline ends. In DNA form, the CDR3 reads TGCGCCAGCAGCCAAGCGGCGGGACCCGAGTCCTACAATGAGCAGTTCTTC. Residues: CASSQAAGPESYNEQFF.

The chain carries TRBV27 and TRBJ1-3; D gene ambiguous. The CDR3 totals 15 residues. V shed 1 base and J shed 0 bases, with 7 bases lying between them. Germline V lookup: CDR1 MNHEY, CDR2 SMNVEV (reference sequence). The CDR3 DNA reads as TGTGCCAGCAGTTTATACAGATCCTCTGGAAACACCATATATTTT. Translated: CASSLYRSSGNTIYF.

The gene calls are TRBV5-1 and TRBJ2-7; D might be TRBD1 (5 bases). Germline V gene lookup returns CDR1 SGHRS and CDR2 YFSETQ. V was clipped by 0 bases and J by 9 bases, with 19 bases between them. The length of the CDR3 is 15 residues. The CDR3 sequence is CASSLDRFTRVGQYF. CDR3 nucleotide sequence: TGCGCCAGCAGCTTGGACAGGTTCACTCGAGTTGGGCAGTACTTC.

This clone was seen a few times. The gene calls are TRBV28 and TRBJ1-1; tentative D call: TRBD1 (5 bases). The V gene's germline CDR1 is MDHEN and CDR2 SYDVKM. Trimming took off 2 bases at V and 3 bases at J, with 13 bases between the two ends. The CDR3 is made up of 15 amino acids. The CDR3, as DNA: TGTGCCAGCAGTTTACCTCGGCGGGGGGACACTGAAGCTTTCTTT. Translated, it gives CASSLPRRGDTEAFF.

The J gene is TRBJ2-3, the V gene TRBV2; possibly TRBD2 for D (6 bases). This CDR3 contains 15 residues. Trimming took 6 bases from V and 2 from J, leaving 15 bases between them. Germline values: CDR1 SNHLY, CDR2 FYNNEI. DNA for the CDR3: TGTGCCAGCAGGGGGTGGAGGGCCATCACAGATACGCAGTATTTT. Translated, it gives CASRGWRAITDTQYF.

The V gene is TRBV10-1, the J gene TRBJ2-1, with TRBD1 identical over 8 bases. Germline assignment: CDR1 WNHNN and CDR2 SYGVQD (reference sequence). V shed 6 bases and J 0 bases; nucleotides not matched to a gene: 16. The CDR3 is 19 amino acids. The CDR3 DNA follows: TGCGCCAGCAGGGACCCACACCAGGGGGCACTAAGCTCCTACAATGAGCAGTTCTTC. Its protein is CASRDPHQGALSSYNEQFF.

The V gene is TRBV27, the J gene TRBJ2-7, with a weak D call TRBD2 (6 bases). Trimming cost V 6 bases and J 3 bases, with 21 bases left between them. The germline CDR1 and CDR2 sequences are MNHEY and SMNVEV (reference sequence). CDR3 size: 16 residues. The chain's CDR3 is CASSAPGTVALYEQYF. The DNA for the CDR3 is TGTGCCAGCAGCGCCCCCGGGACTGTGGCCCTCTACGAGCAGTACTTC.

The chain combines TRBV6-1 with TRBJ2-1, with 11 nucleotides matching TRBD2. With 1 base clipped from V and 10 bases from J, the junction kept 3 bases outside the gene matches. The CDR3 is 14 amino acids. Germline V gene sequence: CDR1 MNHNS, CDR2 SASEGT. The CDR3 DNA follows: TGTGCCAGCAGTGAAGATAGCGGGAGGGGGGAGCAGTTCTTC. This gives the protein CASSEDSGRGEQFF.

The chain couples TRBV5-1 to TRBJ2-1, with D perhaps matching TRBD2 (5 bases). This CDR3 has 17 amino acids. Germline CDR1 SGHRS, CDR2 YFSETQ. V was shortened by 2 bases and J by 0 bases, with 15 bases between the two germline ends. CDR3 sequence reads: CASSFAPERSSYNEQFF. In nucleotides, the CDR3 is TGCGCCAGCAGCTTTGCTCCCGAGCGGAGCTCCTACAATGAGCAGTTCTTC.

The chain couples TRBV11-3 to TRBJ2-3, with a weak D call TRBD1 (6 bases). This CDR3 spans 14 amino acids. Germline CDR1 reads SGHNT; CDR2 reads YENEEA. V was clipped by 1 base and J by 3 bases, with 8 bases between them. CDR3 loop: CASSLGQGTDTQYF. The CDR3 DNA reads as TGTGCCAGCAGCTTAGGGCAGGGGACAGATACGCAGTATTTT. The full variable domain, with the rest looked up from reference TRBV11-3 and TRBJ2-3, is EAGVVQSPRYKIIEKKQPVAFWCNPISGHNTLYWYLQNLGQGPELLIRYENEEAVDDSQLPKDRFSAERLKGVDSTLKIQPAELGDSAVYLCASSLGQGTDTQYFGPGTRLTVL.

This clone has only one observation. This chain connects TRBV28 to TRBJ1-2; D remains unclear. The CDR3 covers 15 residues. V gave up 5 bases and J gave up 4 bases, with 17 bases separating them. Germline assignment: CDR1 MDHEN and CDR2 SYDVKM. CDR3 in amino acids: CASSPTRGLVYGYTF. The DNA of the CDR3 is TGTGCCAGCAGTCCGACCCGGGGATTGGTCTATGGCTACACCTTC.

The chain links TRBV15 to TRBJ2-1; TRBD2 agrees at 11 bases. V lost 3 bases to trimming and J lost 7 bases; unmatched junction nucleotides: 20. Germline CDR1 and CDR2: LNHNV and YYDKDF (reference sequence). The CDR3 totals 20 residues. CDR3 protein: CATSRWGELAGDCGENEQFF. CDR3 nucleotide sequence: TGTGCCACCAGCAGGTGGGGGGAACTAGCGGGAGACTGTGGAGAGAATGAGCAGTTCTTC.

In this sample, this clone turned up once. The chain combines TRBV7-2 with TRBJ2-5; 8 bases are a match to TRBD2. The J segment lost 4 bases and the V segment lost 3 bases, leaving 4 bases of the junction unmatched. The CDR3 has 14 amino acids. The germline V gene has CDR1 SGHTA and CDR2 FQGNSA. The CDR3 reads CASSFYREGETQYF. The CDR3 nucleotides read TGTGCCAGCAGCTTTTACCGGGAGGGAGAGACCCAGTACTTC.

The rearrangement joins TRBV27 to TRBJ2-7; D might be TRBD2 (6 bases). The CDR3 covers 14 residues. Germline V gives CDR1 MNHEY, CDR2 SMNVEV (reference sequence). Trimming cost V 5 bases and J 2 bases, with 13 bases left between them. CDR3 sequence reads: CASSQSGTPYEQYF. The DNA for the CDR3 is TGTGCCAGCAGTCAGTCCGGGACTCCCTACGAGCAGTACTTC.

The V call is TRBV25-1, the J call TRBJ2-7; TRBD2 matches at 10 bases. The CDR3 spans 16 residues. The junction had 10 bases not matched to a gene; V was cut back by 3 bases and J by 5 bases. CDR1 and CDR2 (germline): MGHDK, SYGVNS. Here the CDR3 reads CASSDSSLAGDNEQYF. The CDR3 DNA reads TGTGCCAGCAGTGACTCCTCCCTAGCGGGAGATAACGAGCAGTACTTC.

The chain recombines TRBV9 with TRBJ2-2; 7 bases are a match to TRBD1. Germline V gene data show CDR1 as SGDLS and CDR2 as YYNGEE. CDR3 length equals 17 residues. With 3 bases clipped from V and 5 bases from J, the junction kept 13 bases outside the gene matches. The CDR3 loop is CASSGRDRAQGTGELFF. The DNA of the CDR3 is TGTGCCAGCAGCGGCCGCGACAGGGCGCAGGGGACCGGGGAGCTGTTTTTT.

V is TRBV9 and J is TRBJ2-7; perhaps TRBD2 as D (6 bases). The germline V and J ends were trimmed by 0 bases and 4 bases, with 26 bases remaining between them. Germline V CDR1 and CDR2: SGDLS, YYNGEE. The CDR3 contains 19 residues. The CDR3 loop reads CASSVEPTSRPNEAYEQYF. CDR3 coding DNA: TGTGCCAGCAGCGTAGAACCCACTAGCAGACCGAACGAGGCTTACGAGCAGTACTTC.

This clone was picked up one time. The chain couples TRBV6-1 to TRBJ1-1; D is undetermined. Trimming removed 4 bases at V and 3 bases at J, with 9 bases between. Germline V gene sequence: CDR1 MNHNS, CDR2 SASEGT. This CDR3 is built from 13 residues. CDR3 sequence reads: CASSATVDTEAFF. The CDR3 DNA sequence: TGTGCCAGCAGTGCAACTGTGGACACTGAAGCTTTCTTT.

The chain uses TRBV6-1 and TRBJ2-3; 8 bases align to TRBD2. CDR3 length: 14 residues. Germline V gene lookup returns CDR1 MNHNS and CDR2 SASEGT. V was clipped by 7 bases and J by 2 bases; unmatched bases: 5. The CDR3 reads CASTGGPLTDTQYF. CDR3 DNA sequence: TGTGCCAGCACGGGGGGGCCGCTCACAGATACGCAGTATTTT.

The chain couples TRBV5-1 to TRBJ1-2, with D uncertain. The CDR3 length is 14 residues. The germline V gene has CDR1 SGHRS and CDR2 YFSETQ. The germline V and J ends were trimmed by 0 bases and 6 bases, with 12 bases remaining between them. CDR3 coding DNA: TGCGCCAGCAGCTTGGGGGAGGCCGGAAATGGCTACACCTTC. Translating gives CASSLGEAGNGYTF.

CDR3 loop: CASSYRAGVGTDTQYF. CDR3 DNA: TGTGCCAGCAGTTACCGGGCGGGAGTCGGCACAGATACGCAGTATTTT. The gene calls are TRBV6-5 and TRBJ2-3; 7 bases fit TRBD2. CDR3 length: 16 residues. Trimming cost V 2 bases and J 1 base; bases outside gene matches: 6. Germline assignment: CDR1 MNHEY and CDR2 SVGAGI.